Each of the 27 T cell receptor beta chains below was sequenced from the same sample in a study of T-cell reconstitution after alpha-beta-depleted transplantation in children (TCRdb year 2016). Preparation of the library involved PCR. Sequencing took place on an Illumina HiSeq 2500. To normalize quantification of the TCRbeta repertoire, the TCR libraries were built with molecular barcoding that relied on unique molecular identifiers. The raw public reads went through TCRdb reprocessing: fastp at Q25, MiXCR clone calling, in-frame beta chains kept. CDR3 protein duplicates are merged, each entry listing the most common genes and DNA. In this sample the table shows over 550,000 distinct CDR3 sequences, over 9.5% of which occur a single time. Less than 5% of the sample rests with the top ten. This specimen was PBMCs from the stem cell graft donor, taken from the stem cell graft. The receptors originated from a human donor who donated a stem cell graft to a child with acute myeloid leukemia.

The table lists this clonotype with many counts. V gene TRBV5-1 combines with J gene TRBJ2-1; either TRBD1 or TRBD2 may supply D (5 bases each). Looked up from germline, CDR1 is SGHRS and CDR2 is YFSETQ. The CDR3 extends over 16 amino acids. Trimming left V 0 bases short and J 2 bases short, with 12 bases between. The CDR3 DNA is TGCGCCAGCAGCTTGGGGGGGAATAGGGCCTACAATGAGCAGTTCTTC. Translating it yields CASSLGGNRAYNEQFF.

The gene calls are TRBV6-2 or TRBV6-3 and TRBJ2-1; 10 nucleotides align to TRBD2. CDR1 and CDR2 (germline): MNHEY, SVGEGT. V lost 7 bases to trimming and J lost 7 bases; unmatched junction nucleotides: 13. The CDR3 consists of 16 residues. For the CDR3, the DNA is TGTGCCAGCACCTATTCCGGGACTAGCGCAAAAAATGAGCAGTTCTTC. It yields the protein CASTYSGTSAKNEQFF.

This clonotype showed up just a few times. This sequence joins TRBV4-3 and TRBJ2-2, with 9 bases fitting TRBD2. CDR3 size: 15 residues. The ends lost 4 bases at V and 4 bases at J; junction bases unmatched: 4. Germline V gives CDR1 LGHNA, CDR2 YSLEER. The CDR3: CASSPGTSLTGELFF. The CDR3 region has the DNA TGCGCCAGCAGCCCCGGGACTAGCCTCACCGGGGAGCTGTTTTTT.

This sequence joins TRBV10-3 and TRBJ1-2; perhaps TRBD1 as D (5 bases). The CDR3 consists of 14 residues. Between the trimmed V and J ends, which lost 0 bases and 3 bases, there was a span of 8 bases. Germline loops: CDR1 ENHRY, CDR2 SYGVKD. CDR3 protein: CAISESGEYYGYTF. As DNA, the CDR3 is TGTGCCATCAGTGAGTCGGGGGAGTACTATGGCTACACCTTC.

The rearrangement links TRBV20-1 to TRBJ2-1; 9 bases are a match to TRBD2. The CDR3 runs to 13 residues. Trimming cost V 2 bases and J 9 bases; bases outside gene matches: 5. Germline CDR1 is DFQATT and CDR2 is SNEGSKA (reference sequence). CDR3 protein: CSARLAGRGEQFF. The CDR3 DNA sequence: TGCAGTGCTAGACTAGCGGGAAGGGGTGAGCAGTTCTTC.

V and J are TRBV20-1 and TRBJ1-3, with D unresolved. The length of the CDR3 is 11 residues. Trimming removed 5 bases at V and 2 bases at J, with 4 bases between. Germline V gene lookup returns CDR1 DFQATT and CDR2 SNEGSKA (reference sequence). CDR3 loop: CSAEAGNTIYF. CDR3 nucleotide sequence: TGCAGTGCTGAAGCTGGAAACACCATATATTTT.

J is TRBJ2-7 and V is TRBV30; TRBD2 might be the D (6 bases). Germline CDR1 and CDR2: GTSNPN and SVGIG (reference sequence). V was trimmed by 2 bases and J by 6 bases, leaving 14 bases between them. The CDR3 contains 13 residues. This CDR3 reads CAWSLGGISEQYF. CDR3 DNA sequence: TGTGCCTGGAGTTTGGGGGGTATCAGCGAGCAGTACTTC. The full variable domain, completed using reference TRBV30 and TRBJ2-7, is SQTIHQWPATLVQPVGSPLSLECTVEGTSNPNLYWYRQAAGRGLQLLFYSVGIGQISSEVPQNLSASRPQDRQFILSSKKLLLSDSGFYLCAWSLGGISEQYFGPGTRLTVT.

This clonotype came up many times. V is TRBV5-1 and J is TRBJ2-7; TRBD1 aligns across 8 bases. Trimming took 6 bases from V and 3 from J; bases not matched to a gene: 11. The germline V gene encodes CDR1 SGHRS and CDR2 YFSETQ. This CDR3 comprises 15 residues. Here the CDR3 reads CASTWTGNDLYEQYF. The CDR3 DNA reads TGCGCCAGCACCTGGACAGGGAACGACCTCTACGAGCAGTACTTC. The full variable domain, rest sourced from reference TRBV5-1 and TRBJ2-7, is KAGVTQTPRYLIKTRGQQVTLSCSPISGHRSVSWYQQTPGQGLQFLFEYFSETQRNKGNFPGRFSGRQFSNSRSEMNVSTLELGDSALYLCASTWTGNDLYEQYFGPGTRLTVT.

The sample holds a few counts of this clonotype. The rearrangement joins TRBV7-9 to TRBJ2-3; D is unresolved. Trimming took 4 bases from V and 4 from J, leaving 12 bases between them. Germline CDR1 SEHNR, CDR2 FQNEAQ (reference sequence). The CDR3 has 14 amino acids. CDR3 nucleotides: TGTGCCAGCAGCTCCACCACCCTTGCAGATACGCAGTATTTT. It is translated as CASSSTTLADTQYF.

This clonotype is a singleton in its sample. The J gene is TRBJ2-7, the V gene TRBV9; TRBD2 aligns across 9 bases. From germline, CDR1 is SGDLS and CDR2 YYNGEE. The V gene end was trimmed by 3 bases and the J gene end by 3 bases; junction bases not matched to a gene: 10. The CDR3 covers 16 residues. DNA for the CDR3: TGTGCCAGCAGCGCCTGGACTAGCGCTAGACTCTACGAGCAGTACTTC. Its protein product is CASSAWTSARLYEQYF.

This clonotype was counted a few times. V and J are TRBV30 and TRBJ2-7, with D tentatively TRBD2 (5 bases). Trimming took off 4 bases at V and 0 bases at J, with 10 bases between the two ends. The CDR3 is 13 amino acids. Germline CDR1 is GTSNPN and CDR2 is SVGIG (reference sequence). The CDR3 loop reads CAWTRGTSYEQYF. The CDR3 DNA reads as TGTGCCTGGACTCGGGGAACCTCCTACGAGCAGTACTTC.

V is TRBV7-2 and J is TRBJ2-7, with D possibly matching TRBD2 (5 bases). Germline V lookup: CDR1 SGHTA, CDR2 FQGNSA. Trimming removed 1 base at V and 5 bases at J, with 15 bases between. The CDR3 totals 15 residues. Written as DNA, the CDR3 is TGTGCCAGCAGCTTAGGAGGGCCGGGTAGGAACGAGCAGTACTTC. It codes for CASSLGGPGRNEQYF.

This clonotype was seen repeatedly, ten times or more. This chain uses TRBV29-1 with TRBJ2-1, with 9 bases matching TRBD1. V gave up 6 bases and J gave up 2 bases; unmatched junction bases: 5. CDR1 and CDR2 (germline): SQVTM, ANQGSEA. The CDR3 spans 14 residues. The CDR3 loop is CSVGTGSPYNEQFF. For the CDR3, the DNA is TGCAGCGTAGGGACAGGGTCCCCCTACAATGAGCAGTTCTTC.

The J gene is TRBJ2-1, the V gene TRBV20-1; 12 bases are a match to TRBD2. This CDR3 region has 15 residues. Germline V gives CDR1 DFQATT, CDR2 SNEGSKA (reference sequence). The V segment lost 2 bases and the J segment 9 bases; nucleotides outside the gene matches: 8. DNA for the CDR3: TGCAGTGCTAGATTTCTAGCGGGGGGGTTTAGTGAGCAGTTCTTC. Encoded protein: CSARFLAGGFSEQFF.

This clonotype showed up many times. This chain uses TRBV20-1 with TRBJ2-7; D unclear. V lost 4 bases to trimming and J lost 3 bases, with 16 bases between them. There are 14 residues in the CDR3. Germline values: CDR1 DFQATT, CDR2 SNEGSKA (reference sequence). The CDR3 region has the DNA TGCAGTGCTAAACCCTACCGGCAGCTCTACGAGCAGTACTTC. It codes for CSAKPYRQLYEQYF.

Only a few counts were recorded for this clonotype. V gene TRBV29-1 combines with J gene TRBJ2-7; D gene ambiguous. Germline V lookup: CDR1 SQVTM, CDR2 ANQGSEA. This CDR3 has 11 amino acids. V was trimmed by 4 bases and J by 3 bases, leaving 7 bases between them. The CDR3 DNA reads as TGCAGCGTTGGATGGGGCTACGAGCAGTACTTC. Amino acid sequence: CSVGWGYEQYF.

This clonotype was observed at least ten times. The V and J genes are TRBV6-1 and TRBJ2-1, with unresolved D. This CDR3 has 14 residues. Trimming cost V 4 bases and J 4 bases, with 11 bases left between them. CDR1 is MNHNS, CDR2 SASEGT, per germline. CDR3 protein: CASSGVKSYNEQFF. CDR3 bases: TGTGCCAGCAGTGGGGTTAAATCGTACAATGAGCAGTTCTTC.

The chain employs TRBV6-7 and TRBJ2-7; D unclear. TRBV6-7 is designated an ORF whose function remains uncertain. The CDR3 consists of 9 residues. V shed 11 bases and J shed 0 bases, with 2 bases lying between them. CDR3 nucleotide sequence: TGTGCCCCCTCCTACGAGCAGTACTTC. It encodes CAPSYEQYF.

For this clonotype: One end of the junction does not line up with germline, which may come from a read error. The chain links TRBV20-1 to TRBJ2-5; D possibly corresponds to TRBD2 (6 bases). This CDR3 spans 15 amino acids. Germline V CDR1 and CDR2: DFQATT, SNEGSKA (reference sequence). The CDR3 DNA reads TGCTGTGCTAGGTTGTCCGCCGGGAGAGGGGAGACCCAGTACTTC. This encodes CCARLSAGRGETQYF.

To note about this clonotype: Without the conserved terminal phenylalanine or tryptophan, this CDR3 likely stems from a read error. V is TRBV18 and J is TRBJ1-1; 8 bases map to TRBD1. V dropped 4 bases and J dropped 2; count of bases not matched to a gene: 3. The CDR3 contains 14 residues. The germline gives CDR1 KGHSH, CDR2 LQKENI. The CDR3 nucleotides are TGTGCCAGCTCACGTGGACAGGGCAACACTGAAGCTTTCTAT. The encoded protein is CASSRGQGNTEAFY.

The rearrangement joins TRBV11-1 to TRBJ2-7; TRBD2 is a possible D gene (6 bases). CDR1 and CDR2 from the germline V gene are SGHAT and FQDESV (reference sequence). CDR3 size: 20 residues. Trimming took 2 bases from V and 5 from J, leaving 31 bases between them. As DNA, the CDR3 is TGTGCCAGCAGCTTATTTACTTTCCGCAGTCGACAGACCCCTAGCGACGAGCAGTACTTC. Its protein is CASSLFTFRSRQTPSDEQYF.

There are a few counts of this clonotype. V is TRBV29-1 and J is TRBJ2-6; D not resolved. CDR1 SQVTM and CDR2 ANQGSEA come from the germline V gene. Trimming took 4 bases from V and 1 from J, leaving 20 bases between them. This CDR3 has 18 residues. CDR3 DNA sequence: TGCAGCGTTGTATGGCAGAGCGATAGGGTGTCTGGGGCCAACGTCCTGACTTTC. This encodes CSVVWQSDRVSGANVLTF.

This chain uses TRBV6-1 with TRBJ2-2, with D perhaps assigned TRBD1 or TRBD2 (5 bases each). Trimming removed 6 bases from V and 6 bases from J, with 20 bases in between. CDR1 is MNHNS and CDR2 is SASEGT in the germline V gene. The CDR3 covers 16 residues. The chain's CDR3 is CASSQISRGPAGELFF. The CDR3 DNA is TGTGCCAGCAGCCAGATATCCCGGGGCCCCGCCGGGGAGCTGTTTTTT.

In this sample, this clonotype turned up a few times. The V call is TRBV7-3, the J call TRBJ2-3, with TRBD2 matching over 9 bases. Germline V gene lookup returns CDR1 SGHTA and CDR2 FQGTGA. The CDR3 has 16 amino acids. Trimming took 5 bases from V and 6 from J; bases not matched to a gene: 12. This chain's CDR3 is CASSHASAGGMDTQYF. The DNA for the CDR3 is TGTGCCAGCAGCCACGCCTCCGCGGGAGGGATGGATACGCAGTATTTT.

The gene calls are TRBV5-1 and TRBJ2-1; D is unclear. The CDR3 loop spans 16 amino acids. Looked up from germline, CDR1 is SGHRS and CDR2 is YFSETQ. Between the trimmed V and J ends, which lost 2 bases and 0 bases, there was a span of 12 bases. This chain's CDR3 is CASSFWVSSSYNEQFF. The CDR3 DNA follows: TGCGCCAGCAGCTTCTGGGTCTCGAGCTCCTACAATGAGCAGTTCTTC.

The CDR3 is CASSLLGDSTKNIQYF. CDR3 DNA sequence: TGTGCCAGCAGTTTACTGGGGGACTCGACCAAAAACATTCAGTACTTC. This chain joins TRBV12-3 or TRBV12-4 and TRBJ2-4, with D possibly being TRBD2 (6 bases). This CDR3 has 16 residues. The V gene lost 2 bases and the J gene lost 2 bases, with 13 bases spanning the gap.

This clonotype was recorded at least ten times. The V call is TRBV28, the J call TRBJ1-2, with 8 nucleotides matching TRBD1. From germline, CDR1 is MDHEN and CDR2 SYDVKM. V lost 8 bases to trimming and J lost 2 bases; unmatched junction nucleotides: 7. This CDR3 has 14 amino acids. The CDR3 here is CASCPGQANYGYTF. The CDR3 DNA reads TGTGCCAGCTGCCCGGGACAGGCCAACTATGGCTACACCTTC.